This T cell receptor beta chain was sequenced during a study of chemoradiotherapy in HPV16-positive cancers (dated by TCRdb to the early 2020s). With regard to the full study: Candidate HPV-specific T-cell clones and common TCR motifs were defined through functional T-cell assays on cells from two HPV16-positive patients. Whether T-cell immunity against the HPV oncoproteins E6 and E7 changes during chemoradiotherapy and whether survival is affected by this immunity were examined in the study. Next, the candidate HPV-specific TCRs and motifs were followed in TCR repertoires from approximately 87 patients with HPV-related cancers.

The germline V gene provides CDR1 MNHNS and CDR2 SASEGT. The cysteine opens and the phenylalanine closes a CDR3 of 14 amino acids. Only the CDR3 DNA is retained, 42 bases long and in frame from the first base. Trimming removed 5 bases from V and 3 bases from J, leaving 14 bases between the germline ends. Because repertoires were sampled repeatedly during chemoradiotherapy, clonal expansion in the tumor microenvironment could be followed. Here is what the overall study found, with its caveats: Expansion of candidate HPV-specific clones and E7-related TCR motifs was observed in the tumor microenvironment during treatment, whereas no such expansion was observed for non-HPV-specific T cells. Only two HPV16-positive patients were used to derive the functional definition of HPV-specific T cells, and the survival association was reported for HPV16-positive patients. In HPV16-positive patients, expansion of HPV-responsive T cells during chemoradiotherapy was found to be associated with improved recurrence-free survival.

The receptor library was made with the immunoSEQ multiplex PCR assay. TCRdb limited this immuneACCESS table to in-frame rearrangements with V and J called. A share of clones is missing; checked studies link under half to unresolved V genes, and the rest is unexplained. This sample is represented by about 16,000 clones; roughly two thirds of them were singletons. Of the sample, less than 10% falls within the top ten clones. With respect to this clone: Its cognate antigen has yet to be identified. No qualities accompany the bases; no much larger clone lies one base away.

Sample: tumor tissue, taken from a patient who underwent chemoradiotherapy. This chain is built from TRBV6-1 and TRBJ2-7, with the D gene not clear enough to name. This TCR derives from a human donor with HPV-associated anogenital cancer. DNA sequence: TGTGCCAGCAGTATGCTACGGGCCCTCTACGAGCAGTACTTC. This gives the protein CASSMLRALYEQYF.